Listed below are T cell receptor beta chains from one sample, sequenced in a study of blood T cells in healthy people across ages. One entry per CDR3 protein results from TCRdb running MiXCR on the 5' RACE reads. The repertoire holds under 1,100,000 distinct CDR3 sequences, with almost 25% as singletons. The same data also went into a second study, on T cells of mothers and their children.

The sample comprised blood. These receptors came from a girl between 2 and 10 years old in good health. Both conserved end residues are part of each CDR3. Each record gives: D gene, V gene, J gene, clone size, CDR3 protein, CDR3 DNA. A D gene is named only where the DNA matches it firmly. Not all rows give a size; the values are once, few, many and, for expanded clones, a class.

NA	TRBV4-1	TRBJ2-5	NA	CASSPVVPQEQYF	TGCGCCAGCAGCCCCGTGGTCCCCCAAGAGCAGTACTTC
NA	TRBV21-1	TRBJ2-3	NA	CASNTGTTHTDTQYF	TGTGCCAGTAATACCGGGACTACTCACACAGATACGCAGTATTTT
TRBD2	TRBV4-2	TRBJ2-5	NA	CASSPPRSGGIETQYF	TGTGCCAGCAGCCCGCCTAGGAGCGGGGGGATCGAGACCCAGTACTTC
NA	TRBV13	TRBJ2-7	NA	CASSGDSETYEQYF	TGTGCCAGCAGTGGGGACTCAGAGACCTACGAGCAGTACTTC
TRBD1	TRBV7-9	TRBJ2-2	few	CASSVPGQSNTGELFF	TGTGCCAGCAGCGTTCCGGGACAGAGTAACACCGGGGAGCTGTTTTTT
NA	TRBV13	TRBJ2-3	NA	CASSLLANADTQYF	TGTGCCAGCAGCTTACTAGCGAACGCAGATACGCAGTATTTT
TRBD1	TRBV5-1	TRBJ2-7	NA	CASKELTGKVEQYF	TGCGCCAGCAAAGAATTGACAGGGAAGGTCGAGCAGTACTTC
TRBD1	TRBV6-5	TRBJ1-2	few	CASLPPGGTSGYTF	TGTGCCAGCCTTCCCCCAGGGGGCACCTCCGGCTACACCTTC
NA	TRBV4-2	TRBJ2-2	NA	CASSQRGGTGELFF	TGTGCCAGCAGCCAACGAGGGGGAACCGGGGAGCTGTTTTTT
TRBD2	TRBV27	TRBJ2-2	few	CASSLRPGGIDTGELFF	TGTGCCAGCAGCCTTCGTCCGGGAGGGATCGACACCGGGGAGCTGTTTTTT
NA	TRBV7-9	TRBJ1-2	NA	CASSLEAGEIYGYTF	TGTGCCAGCAGCTTAGAGGCCGGCGAAATCTATGGCTACACCTTC
NA	TRBV7-2	TRBJ2-6	NA	CASSKQGSPGANVLTF	TGTGCCAGCAGCAAACAGGGTTCCCCTGGGGCCAACGTCCTGACTTTC
NA	TRBV29-1	TRBJ2-1	few	CSSQTLGEQFF	TGCAGCTCACAAACTCTGGGCGAGCAGTTCTTC
NA	TRBV4-1	TRBJ1-2	NA	CASSQVTGETDYGYTF	TGCGCCAGCAGCCAAGTAACGGGAGAGACAGACTATGGCTACACCTTC
NA	TRBV7-9	TRBJ1-1	few	CASSFGGRLNTEAFF	TGTGCCAGCAGCTTTGGGGGACGATTGAACACTGAAGCTTTCTTT
NA	TRBV7-6	TRBJ2-3	NA	CASSYFPGVTDTQYF	TGTGCCAGCAGCTATTTTCCGGGGGTAACAGATACGCAGTATTTT
NA	TRBV9	TRBJ2-7	NA	CASSVAGLGDEQYF	TGTGCCAGCAGCGTAGCAGGACTGGGCGACGAGCAGTACTTC
NA	TRBV24-1	TRBJ2-3	NA	CATSVTGIDTQYF	TGTGCCACCAGTGTAACAGGGATAGATACGCAGTATTTT
TRBD1	TRBV12-3/TRBV12-4	TRBJ1-1	NA	CASSGQPNTEAFF	TGTGCCAGTTCGGGACAGCCGAACACTGAAGCTTTCTTT